This record concerns one T cell receptor beta chain sequence. What this receptor recognizes is not known. No much larger clonotype is one base removed from it; base qualities were not supplied. The cohort was made up of several hundred healthy bone marrow donors. At the time of sampling, all cohort members were nominally healthy, though unrecorded immune exposures were likely present. The donor was CMV seronegative and was included in the group of hundreds of seronegative cohort members. Each donor provided a peripheral blood sample, and peripheral blood mononuclear cells were used for TCR beta sequencing. The Qiagen DNeasy Blood Extraction Kit was used to extract genomic DNA from the blood cell samples. The sample originates from a study of cytomegalovirus exposure and HLA in healthy donors (dated by TCRdb to the late 2010s). With regard to the full study: According to an earlier analysis of a few hundred of the donors, some 180 million T cells yielded some 110 million unique TCR beta sequences and 276 Gb of sequence data. Roughly 300 gigabases of sequencing data and some 85 million unique TCR sequences were included in an early release covering around 650 HLA-typed donors. Of the approximately 400 genotyped donors, less than 85% were placed in the genetic ancestry cluster associated with self-reported Caucasian donors. The study aimed to test whether signatures of past pathogen exposure could be identified by cataloging public T cell receptors. The study used immunosequencing to profile the T cell repertoires of around 600 subjects and linked those repertoires to cytomegalovirus serostatus. Besides the first cohort of roughly 660 subjects, a separate validation cohort made up of 120 or so different subjects was used. High-throughput TCR immunosequencing, statistical association of individual TCRs with disease status, and machine learning were combined to predict cytomegalovirus infection status. In a later analysis, previously published TCR beta repertoires from 550 to 700 donors were re-analyzed and high-resolution HLA genotyping was added so that TCR occurrence patterns could be studied. Rather than using new phenotypic data, the later analysis identified candidate immune exposures from TCR beta sequences and from how often those sequences occurred across donors. An earlier analysis of around 540 of the donors applied high-throughput TCR beta sequencing to assess whether each TCR beta V gene segment acted as functional or pseudogenic. Alongside the repertoire data, information on donor age, sex, ethnicity and CMV serostatus was compiled. In a later genetic analysis, genome-wide SNP genotypes for about three fifths of the roughly 670 donors were used, and that subset was treated as a discovery cohort. All discovery cohort repertoires had been generated using a single sequencing platform. Both class I and class II loci were covered by HLA typing, at four-digit resolution. The number of donors typed differed by locus, with roughly 629-640 for A, B, C, DRB1 and DQB1, about 500 for DQA1, about 610 for DPA1, and approximately 470 for DPB1. About five DR-DQ haplotypes were handled as single units for association and clustering because linkage in the cohort was strong. Among a few hundred genotyped donors of the cohort, an average of around 240,000 unique TCR beta nucleotide sequences were sequenced per donor, roughly a sixth of them non-productive.

Summary of the overall study and its limitations: Specific HLA alleles were associated with over 15,000 TCR beta sequences at a false discovery rate of 0.05 in a later analysis. A later analysis found that TCR association rates varied across HLA loci, with DRB1 alleles showing the most associated TCRs and HLA-C alleles the fewest. A cluster of highly shared sequence variants was judged likely to be a technical artifact of the sequencing pipeline. Most TCR sequences were seen in very few donors, while some public TCRs were found in many individuals. The classifier was reported to diagnose cytomegalovirus status with high specificity and sensitivity in both the original cohort and the validation cohort. Correlated functional status among segregating V segments might reflect linkage disequilibrium, but an unknown experimental factor could not be ruled out. Several of the top co-occurrence clusters appeared to be linked to parvovirus B19, influenza, CMV and Epstein-Barr virus, according to a later analysis. According to a later genetic analysis, donors in an Asian-associated ancestry cluster had fewer N-insertions in productive TCRs than the approximately 630-donor mean. When HLA alleles, especially DR and DQ, strongly co-occurred, attributing TCR associations to individual alleles was difficult. Sequencing depth was assumed to be roughly uniform across donors in the presence/absence analyses, though that assumption may not hold. In a later genetic analysis, a missense DCLRE1C variant was associated with V-gene and J-gene trimming of TCR beta chains, and the association was replicated in an independent cohort. A further reported finding was that TCR beta sequences accurately predicted the HLA-A and HLA-B alleles for most subjects in the first cohort. A later analysis found that HLA-associated TCR beta chains were more clonally expanded and had lower generation probabilities than equally common non-associated chains. Because counts were too low, more than 15 rarely observed V segments, including chromosome 9 orphons, were excluded from the earlier analysis of some 590 of the donors. The authors suggested that the approach could potentially be generalized to other disease states and immunological phenotypes. In an earlier analysis of approximately 600 of the donors, most TCR beta V segments were observed in productive rearrangements about 87% or about 30% of the time, broadly matching IMGT annotations. A total of roughly 160 TCR beta chains were listed by the study as associated with cytomegalovirus. HLA typing was unavailable for some donors at each locus, so association tests used only the typed subset. In this cohort, only TCR beta chains were sequenced, and detectable features were limited by the absence of alpha or paired-chain data. Most CMV-associated TCR beta chains appeared to be HLA-restricted in a later analysis, and the HLA associations seemed to be driven largely by CMV exposure. Because the 87-base-pair reads could not distinguish some IMGT-functional V segments, including TRBV6-2 and TRBV6-3, those segments were excluded. The only immune exposure information available for the cohort was CMV serostatus. A few of the identified cytomegalovirus-associated TCR beta chains were confirmed in vitro to be specific for cytomegalovirus antigens.

Receptors were amplified or captured by the immunoSEQ multiplex PCR assay. For the multiplex PCR, a mixture combining 60 forward primers for TCR Vbeta segments and 13 reverse primers for TCR Jbeta segments was used. A multiplex PCR assay on genomic DNA amplified the CDR3 region of rearranged TCR beta genes. The Illumina HiSeq System was used to sequence the amplified TCR beta libraries as 87-base-pair reads. The paper's data handling went like this. Across the roughly 600 repertoires, a later analysis counted some 81 million unique TCR beta chains, about 10 million of which were shared by at least two donors. To remove PCR and sequencing errors, raw reads were error-corrected and collapsed into unique sequences using a nearest-neighbor algorithm that merged closely related sequences. CDR3 sequences were aligned to IMGT reference sequences to assign V, D and J gene segments. Each retained sequence needed at least a six-nucleotide match to both a V gene segment and a J gene segment. A rearrangement was called productive if the CDR3 had no stop codons and remained in frame with V and J, and every other rearrangement was called non-productive. Following IMGT convention, CDR3 was defined as the stretch from the second conserved V-encoded cysteine to the conserved J-encoded phenylalanine. The earlier analysis of a few hundred of the donors excluded sequences that lacked an unambiguous match to a single V gene segment. In an earlier analysis of several hundred of the donors, V segments were called functional above 56.7% productive rearrangements and were called segregating when the between-donor standard deviation exceeded 5%. A statistical classification framework was built to diagnose cytomegalovirus status from the catalog of TCR beta chain sequences. In a later analysis, TCR nucleotide sequences were compared against IMGT/GENE-DB human TR gene sequences so that V and J genes could be assigned. A later analysis assigned CDR3 sequences and most-parsimonious VDJ recombination scenarios with the TCRdist pipeline. In a later analysis, every TCR beta chain was defined by the combination of its CDR3 amino acid sequence and its V-gene family, and reads without a unique V-gene family were dropped. To address suspected cross-contamination and a sequencing artifact, a later analysis removed a few hundred highly shared, low-generation-probability nucleotide sequences. In a later analysis, a clonal expansion index for each public chain was calculated from normalized within-repertoire ranks of inferred template counts. A later analysis computed generation probabilities with a VDJ recombination model fitted to out-of-frame rearrangements, and checked the results against IGoR. Hypergeometric tests were used in a later analysis to score TCR-TCR, TCR-HLA and TCR-CMV co-occurrence, with a repertoire-size bias correction applied to the TCR pairs. A later analysis estimated false discovery rates by permuting HLA or CMV assignments 20 times. In a later analysis, co-occurring TCRs were grouped using DBSCAN, and TCRdist sequence similarity was added for clustering within HLA-allele-positive subsets. Repertoires with fewer than 30,000 or more than 120,000 public chains were left out of co-occurrence clustering, as were several repertoires with anomalous nucleotide sharing. TCRdb provides this immuneACCESS table in a form limited to in-frame rearrangements. Some clones are lacking; in checked studies, under half of them reflect an unresolved V gene, and why the rest are absent is not known. V, J and clone size are those of that table, while D and trimming were read from the DNA. The table for this sample lists 150,000 to 200,000 clones; around three quarters of them were counted only once. Roughly 0.99% of the sample goes to the ten largest clones.

From the cysteine through the phenylalanine, the CDR3 covers 15 amino acids. Left in the record is the CDR3 DNA by itself, 45 bases read in frame from the first base. CDR1 and CDR2 are drawn from the germline V gene: SGHRS, YFSETQ. V is shortened by 2 bases, J by 6 bases, and the region joining them spans 14 bases. The TCR originated in a middle-aged woman in good health and CMV-seronegative. Sequenced sample: PBMCs. The rearranged chain carries TRBV5-1 and TRBJ2-2; TRBD2 is perhaps the D gene, given 6 matching bases. The nucleotide sequence is given as TGCGCCAGCAGCTTAGGCGGGAAGGGTCCCGGGGAGCTGTTTTTT. Its protein reads: CASSLGGKGPGELFF. Reference TRBV5-1 and TRBJ2-2 genes cover what lies past the CDR3, so the full variable domain is KAGVTQTPRYLIKTRGQQVTLSCSPISGHRSVSWYQQTPGQGLQFLFEYFSETQRNKGNFPGRFSGRQFSNSRSEMNVSTLELGDSALYLCASSLGGKGPGELFFGEGSRLTVL.